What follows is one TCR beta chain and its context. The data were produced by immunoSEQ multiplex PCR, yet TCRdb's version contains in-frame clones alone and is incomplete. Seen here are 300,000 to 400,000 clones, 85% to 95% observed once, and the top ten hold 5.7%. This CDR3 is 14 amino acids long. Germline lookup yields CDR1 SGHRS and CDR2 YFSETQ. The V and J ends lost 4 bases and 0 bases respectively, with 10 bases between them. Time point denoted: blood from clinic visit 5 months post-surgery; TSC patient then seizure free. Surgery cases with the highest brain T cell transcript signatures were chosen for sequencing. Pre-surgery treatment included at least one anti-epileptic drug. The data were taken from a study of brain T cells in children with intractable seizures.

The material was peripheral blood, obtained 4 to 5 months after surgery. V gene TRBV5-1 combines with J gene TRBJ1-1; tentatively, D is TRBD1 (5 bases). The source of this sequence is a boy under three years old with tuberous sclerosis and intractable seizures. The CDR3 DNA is TGCGCCAGCAGCCCGGGACCTTTGAACACTGAAGCTTTCTTT. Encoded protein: CASSPGPLNTEAFF.